This TCR beta chain was retrieved from a study of blood T cell repertoires in COVID-19. Study overall: Sources were T cells, B-cell-depleted T cells, or PBMCs; the material itself was cDNA or gDNA.

The V end lost 0 bases, the J end lost 3 bases, and 12 bases lay between the germline ends. The V gene's germline CDR1 is SGHAT and CDR2 FQNNGV. This CDR3 is built from 16 residues. Data came from immunoSEQ multiplex PCR; TCRdb stores just in-frame clones and leaves some out. The sample carries 210,000 or so clones, about four fifths recorded once. V and J are TRBV11-2 and TRBJ2-1; D is possibly TRBD2 (6 bases). The sample was peripheral blood. This receptor was obtained from a woman aged 80 or over with acute or convalescent COVID-19. The DNA for the CDR3 is TGTGCCAGCAGCTTAGAGATGGCGGGGTACTACAATGAGCAGTTCTTC. Translation gives CASSLEMAGYYNEQFF.